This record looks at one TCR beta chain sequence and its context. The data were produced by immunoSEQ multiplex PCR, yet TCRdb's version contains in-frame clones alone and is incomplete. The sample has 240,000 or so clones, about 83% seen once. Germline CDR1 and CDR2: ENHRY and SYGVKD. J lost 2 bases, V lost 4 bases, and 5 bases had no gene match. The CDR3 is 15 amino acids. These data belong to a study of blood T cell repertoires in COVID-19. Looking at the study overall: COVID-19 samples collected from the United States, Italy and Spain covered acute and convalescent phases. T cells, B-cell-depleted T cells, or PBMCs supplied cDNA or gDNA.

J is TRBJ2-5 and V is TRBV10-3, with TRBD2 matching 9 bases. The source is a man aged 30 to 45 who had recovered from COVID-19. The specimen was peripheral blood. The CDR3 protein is CAISGAGGLQETQYF. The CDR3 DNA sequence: TGTGCCATCAGTGGAGCGGGGGGCCTACAAGAGACCCAGTACTTC.